The rows below give T cell receptor beta chains drawn from one sample of a study of shared clonotypes between healthy human individuals. Here immunoSEQ multiplex PCR was the method, and the copy in TCRdb shows in-frame clones only, minus some. The sample holds 2 million to 2.5 million clones, 80% to 95% seen once. Sequencing was done on a sample of naive CD4+ T cells from PBMCs. The receptors here all came from a young man in good health. Some clones in this sample may be carry-over from other donors' samples. Both conserved end residues are part of each CDR3. Fields, in order: V gene, D gene, J gene, CDR3 protein. A D gene is named only where the DNA matches it firmly.

TRBV5-1	TRBD2	.	CASSWGLADSYEQYF
TRBV28	TRBD1	TRBJ1-4	CASSYTLTGGNEKLFF
TRBV7-9	TRBD1	TRBJ1-4	CASSPGGGDEKLFF
TRBV15	.	TRBJ2-5	CATSRLQVFEETQYF
TRBV18	.	TRBJ2-7	CASSQRSGYEQYF
TRBV20-1	TRBD2	TRBJ2-7	CSVRGGLGQYF
TRBV19	TRBD2	TRBJ2-7	CASSTGRLAELYEQYF
TRBV14	.	TRBJ2-3	CASSQVRGIGNTQYF
TRBV11-2	.	TRBJ2-7	CASSSFRRALVDYEQYF
TRBV25-1	TRBD1	TRBJ2-5	CASSEFRTGGMETQYF
TRBV10-3	.	TRBJ2-6	CAISEQVSANVLTF
TRBV7-3	.	TRBJ1-1	CASSLQGGANTEAFF
TRBV30	.	TRBJ1-6	CAWSTPQGVTYNSPLHF
TRBV7-9	TRBD1	TRBJ1-1	CASHQRTGNTEAFF
TRBV14	.	TRBJ2-1	CASSSSRTANEQFF
TRBV6-6	.	TRBJ2-5	CASSYSMGGGETQYF
TRBV27	TRBD2	TRBJ2-7	CASSLWGSGGEQYF
TRBV11-2	.	TRBJ2-7	CASTKQTGFTYEQYF
TRBV30	.	TRBJ2-1	CAWCTGTHNEQFF
TRBV11-2	.	TRBJ2-7	CASGFNLYEQYF
TRBV28	.	.	CASSLNVYEQYF
TRBV7-2	.	TRBJ2-7	CASSLVGGEDEQYF
TRBV5-4	TRBD1	TRBJ2-6	CASSKMTGDGANVLTF